This record concerns one T cell receptor (beta chain) sequence. Its antigen is not known. This specimen comes from a study of blood T cells in healthy people across ages. V shed 6 bases and J 7 bases; nucleotides not matched to a gene: 10. Germline loops: CDR1 MNHNY, CDR2 SVGAGI (reference sequence). There are 15 residues in the CDR3. Alongside a J-beta primer mix, a sample-barcoded 5' primer served in a second PCR lasting roughly 6 to 11 cycles. With 12 random nucleotides, a template-switch adaptor tagged each individual cDNA molecule. Each CDR3 protein is one row after TCRdb ran MiXCR on the 5' RACE reads. This sample carries about 800,000 distinct CDR3 sequences, about 62% of them seen once, and the ten largest clones take about 20%. Findings of the study overall: A strong correlation was found between TCR beta diversity and the percentage of naive T cells.

The authors isolated at least 7 million PBMCs per sample. The sequence was obtained from a man younger than 45 in good health. The chain has TRBV6-6 and TRBJ2-4; 9 bases match TRBD1. Sample: blood. Here the CDR3 DNA reads TGTGCCAGCAGCGACCCCCGGGACAGGGTTAACATTCAGTACTTC. Its translation is CASSDPRDRVNIQYF.